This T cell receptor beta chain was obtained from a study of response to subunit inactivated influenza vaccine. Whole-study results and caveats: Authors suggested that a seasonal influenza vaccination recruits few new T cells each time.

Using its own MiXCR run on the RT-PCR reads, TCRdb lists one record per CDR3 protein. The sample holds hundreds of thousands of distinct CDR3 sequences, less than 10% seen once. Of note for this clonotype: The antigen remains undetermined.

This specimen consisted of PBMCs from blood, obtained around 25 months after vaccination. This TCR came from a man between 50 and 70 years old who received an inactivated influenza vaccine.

CDR3 sequence: CASSLATGGSNQPQHF. CDR3 in DNA: TGTGCCAGCTCACTCGCGACAGGGGGGAGCAATCAGCCCCAGCATTTT. V gene TRBV18 combines with J gene TRBJ1-5, with 9 bases aligning to TRBD1. This CDR3 spans 16 amino acids. The germline gives CDR1 KGHSH, CDR2 LQKENI. V was pared by 4 bases and J by 1 base, with 5 bases of the junction left unmatched.